A selection of T cell receptor beta chains follows, all from one sample in a study of blood T cell repertoires in COVID-19. Libraries were prepared by immunoSEQ multiplex PCR; TCRdb keeps only in-frame clonotypes and omits some of them. The table has 91,000 or so clones, about 90% seen once; the top ten hold 3.9%. Material for sequencing was peripheral blood. The receptor set was obtained from a woman aged 45-65 years in a cohort sampled during active COVID-19. Each CDR3 is given with its conserved first and last residue. Fields, in order: J gene, clone size, V gene, CDR3 protein. Size tells how often a clone was seen (once, few, many) or the class of an expanded clone, and some rows leave it out.

TRBJ1-3 . TRBV5-1 CASSSYSGQVGNTIYF
TRBJ2-5 . TRBV2 CAFGGGGGLQETQYF
TRBJ1-1 . TRBV16 CASSSRFSEAFF
TRBJ2-6 . TRBV4-1 CASSQEVRSGANVLTF
TRBJ1-1 . TRBV19 CASGDSLNTEAFF
TRBJ2-7 . TRBV18 CASSPSRDYEQYF
TRBJ2-2 . TRBV9 CASSVVGDRGPTGELFF
TRBJ2-6 . TRBV29-1 CSVGSPGGSDSGANVLTF
TRBJ1-1 . TRBV5-1 CASSLRTDVPEAFF
TRBJ2-6 . TRBV5-4 CASSSLAFGANVLTF
TRBJ2-1 . TRBV7-3 CASSLSGGADEQFF
TRBJ2-3 . TRBV5-1 CASKGVLVADTQYF
TRBJ1-6 . TRBV24-1 CATSDGDSILSSYNSPLHF
TRBJ2-1 . TRBV27 CASRSYGSGEYNEQFF
TRBJ2-6 once TRBV7-3 CASSLTVRGQSGANVLTF
TRBJ1-1 . TRBV2 CASGTGDTEAFF
TRBJ2-7 . TRBV10-2 CASSDQAHSYEQYF
TRBJ2-7 . TRBV9 CASSVTGDSYEQYF
TRBJ2-1 . TRBV4-1 CASSQDPQPVYNEQFF
TRBJ2-7 . TRBV28 CASSLGQSEQYF
TRBJ2-3 . TRBV5-1 CASSSERRQGNIPDTQYF
TRBJ2-7 few TRBV7-9 CASSLVGGTGRSYEQYF
TRBJ2-3 . TRBV28 CASSTPLSTDTQYF
TRBJ2-7 . TRBV5-1 CASSYGQGDSYEQYF
TRBJ2-1 . TRBV10-1 CASSHRTGGYNEQFF
TRBJ2-7 . TRBV18 CASSRTGGTYEQYF
TRBJ1-1 . TRBV18 CASSGVSMNTEAFF
TRBJ2-3 . TRBV5-1 CASSLAGGPTDTQYF
TRBJ1-5 . TRBV6-6 CASRITGVYSNQPQHF
TRBJ2-3 . TRBV11-2 CASSLDYSVTDTQYF
TRBJ1-2 once TRBV7-9 CASSTSHRQTYGYTF
TRBJ2-3 . TRBV5-4 CASSPKWGTRSTDTQYF
TRBJ2-7 . TRBV6-7 CATRRQAHGEQYF
TRBJ1-6 . TRBV28 CASSSPDRGTYNSPLHF
TRBJ1-1 . TRBV7-2 CASSNRVGATEAFF
TRBJ2-5 . TRBV2 CASRSRGGTETQYF
TRBJ2-7 . TRBV5-1 CASSLWAGHYEQYF
TRBJ2-5 . TRBV10-3 CATLRGGRETQYF
TRBJ2-7 . TRBV10-2 CASSESGASYEQYF
TRBJ2-1 . TRBV7-3 CASSSLAGAPGEQFF
TRBJ1-6 once TRBV5-4 CASSLDSKSSYNSPLHF
TRBJ2-7 . TRBV6-1 CASSEPVYEQYF
TRBJ2-6 . TRBV28 CASSGGVAGANVLTF
TRBJ2-3 . TRBV6-5 CASSPVPGSTDTQYF
TRBJ2-1 . TRBV11-3 CASSLRGSGAPYNEQFF
TRBJ1-2 . TRBV2 CASSGQGLSVYGYTF
TRBJ1-2 once TRBV7-2 CASSPPGQGAYTF
TRBJ1-4 . TRBV5-1 CASSSQTGGEKLFF
TRBJ2-1 . TRBV7-2 CASSSGQGVQQFF